This T cell receptor beta chain was retrieved from a study of identical twins (dated by TCRdb to between 2015 and 2016). A note on the overall study: To test whether fetal clonotypes persist, the study used deep sequencing on TCR alpha and beta repertoires from monozygotic twins, unrelated adults of various ages, and cord blood. To rule out contamination, the twin experiments were replicated at different times with different library preparation protocols.

The CDR3 covers 14 residues, taking in both the cysteine and the phenylalanine. The DNA shown is the 42-base CDR3, in frame from base 1. V loses 0 bases of germline sequence and J loses 3 bases, and the interval between the two ends is 7 bases. The germline V gene (reference sequence) gives CDR1 as MNHEY and CDR2 as SMNVEV. All donors were healthy Caucasians. Three pairs of female monozygotic twins, all aged roughly 18 to 29 years, were included in the twin cohort. Positive isolation kits from Invitrogen were used to isolate CD4+ and CD8+ T cell populations. Libraries were made using 5' RACE. The instrument given in TCRdb is Illumina HiSeq 2000. Template switching introduced a universal primer binding site; the final cDNA contained a unique molecular identifier, enabling accurate counting of TCR cDNA molecules. Specific primers in the conserved constant-segment region were used to synthesize first-strand cDNA for TCR alpha and beta chains. To control for contamination, every cDNA library carried two barcodes: a SMART-Mk sample barcode plus Illumina barcodes. TruSeq adapter sequences along with Illumina sample barcodes were introduced in two successive PCR steps. The Illumina HiSeq platform was used with custom primers to sequence TCR alpha and beta cDNA libraries. In the original analysis: MiGEC was used to process raw reads and extract unique molecular identifiers, and MiXCR was used to find CDR3 positions. For each individual, recombination models were inferred using an EM algorithm with the repgenHMM and IGoR tools. Shared clonotypes were analyzed with the tcR package in R, and sharing was normalized by the product of cloneset sizes. To study raw recombination without the effects of thymic and clonal selection, out-of-frame nonproductive sequences were analyzed. TCRdb reprocessing: public reads trimmed at Q25 with fastp, clones called with MiXCR, in-frame beta chains kept. A single entry per CDR3 protein holds the most common genes and DNA from its merged rows. TCRdb's processing, not the authors' own work, is the source of the V and J calls. This sample comprises more than 400,000 distinct CDR3 sequences, about 15% of them detected only once. Roughly 0.4% of the sample belongs to the ten largest clones.

On this clonotype itself: No antigen is known for it. Base qualities were left out, and no much larger clone turns up one base away.

The paper's findings and limits, for the study overall: Recombination models systematically underestimated out-of-frame TCR alpha sharing in monozygotic twins but agreed with sharing between unrelated individuals. Conclusions relied on cross-sectional statistical analysis, since the same donors could not be followed over many years. Invariant T cells such as MAIT and iNKT could partly confound zero-insertion analyses, although diverse VJ usage argued against such confounding for most clonotypes. Compared with coincidental sharing between unrelated individuals, out-of-frame TCR alpha sequences shared between twins showed an excess of sequences with low generation probability. A weaker excess of twin sharing was found in beta out-of-frame sequences because the signal-to-noise ratio was lowered by fewer shared sequences. Fewer insertions were carried by abundant cord blood beta clonotypes, a similar but weaker trend appeared in young adult naive repertoires, and no such trend appeared in memory repertoires.

This sample also appeared in a second study, on yellow fever vaccine responses in identical twins. The second source states: The T cell response to vaccination in identical twins was reported by the authors to appear partly convergent and partly personalized. Focusing on identical twins, the study followed the T cell clones that responded to the vaccine, and did so with precision.

This TCR was recovered from a woman between 18 and 29 years old in good health. The sequencing sample was made of CD4+ T cells sorted from blood. Recombination connected TRBV27 to TRBJ2-3, with a weak D call of TRBD2 (5 bases match). The nucleotides are TGTGCCAGCAGTTTATCGAGGGTAACAGATACGCAGTATTTT. Protein translation: CASSLSRVTDTQYF.